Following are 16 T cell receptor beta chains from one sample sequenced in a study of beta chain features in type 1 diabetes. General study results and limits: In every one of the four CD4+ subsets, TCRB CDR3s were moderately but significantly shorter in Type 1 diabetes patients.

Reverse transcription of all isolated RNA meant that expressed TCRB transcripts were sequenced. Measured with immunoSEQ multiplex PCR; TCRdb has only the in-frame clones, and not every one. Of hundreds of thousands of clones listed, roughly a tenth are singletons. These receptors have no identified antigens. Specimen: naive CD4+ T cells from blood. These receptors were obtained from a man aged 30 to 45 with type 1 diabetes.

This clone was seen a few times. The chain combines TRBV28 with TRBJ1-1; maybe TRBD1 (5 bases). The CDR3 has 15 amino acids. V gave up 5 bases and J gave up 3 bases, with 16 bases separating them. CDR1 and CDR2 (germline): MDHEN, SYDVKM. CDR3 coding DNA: TGTGCCAGCAGTCCGGCAACAGGCTACTACACTGAAGCTTTCTTT. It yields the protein CASSPATGYYTEAFF.

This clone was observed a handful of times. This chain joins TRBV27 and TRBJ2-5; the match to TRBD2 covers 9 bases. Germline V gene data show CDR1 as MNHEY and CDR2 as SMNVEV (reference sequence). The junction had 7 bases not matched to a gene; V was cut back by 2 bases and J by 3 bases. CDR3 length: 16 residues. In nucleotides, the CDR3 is TGTGCCAGCAGTTTAGGAGTGACTAGCGGCAAAGAGACCCAGTACTTC. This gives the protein CASSLGVTSGKETQYF.

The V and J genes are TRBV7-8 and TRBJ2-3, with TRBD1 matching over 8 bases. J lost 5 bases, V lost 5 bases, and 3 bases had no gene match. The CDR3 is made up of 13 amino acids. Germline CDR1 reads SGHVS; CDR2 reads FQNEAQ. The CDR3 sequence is CASSHDRGDTQYF. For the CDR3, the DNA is TGTGCCAGCAGCCACGACAGGGGAGATACGCAGTATTTT.

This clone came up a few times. This CDR3 is CATTLAGGTDTQYF. The CDR3 DNA reads as TGTGCCACCACACTAGCGGGGGGAACAGATACGCAGTATTTT. The chain uses TRBV28 and TRBJ2-3; 12 bases fit TRBD2. CDR3 length: 14 amino acids. V lost 10 bases to trimming and J lost 3 bases; unmatched junction nucleotides: 5. In germline, CDR1 is MDHEN, CDR2 SYDVKM. The full variable domain, completed using reference TRBV28 and TRBJ2-3, is DVKVTQSSRYLVKRTGEKVFLECVQDMDHENMFWYRQDPGLGLRLIYFSYDVKMKEKGDIPEGYSVSREKKERFSLILESASTNQTSMYLCATTLAGGTDTQYFGPGTRLTVL.

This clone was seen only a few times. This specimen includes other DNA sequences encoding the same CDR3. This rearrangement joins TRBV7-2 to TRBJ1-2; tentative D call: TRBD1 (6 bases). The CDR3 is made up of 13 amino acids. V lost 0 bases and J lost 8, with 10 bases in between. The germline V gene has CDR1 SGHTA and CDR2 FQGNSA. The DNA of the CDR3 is TGTGCCAGCAGCTTAGCGGCGGGGGCCGGCTACACCTTC. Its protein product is CASSLAAGAGYTF.

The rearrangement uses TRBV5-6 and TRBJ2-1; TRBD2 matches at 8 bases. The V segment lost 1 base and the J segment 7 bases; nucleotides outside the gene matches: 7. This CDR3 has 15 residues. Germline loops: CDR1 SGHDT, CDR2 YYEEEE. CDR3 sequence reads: CASSLYGGALNEQFF. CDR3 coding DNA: TGTGCCAGCAGCTTGTACGGGGGGGCCTTGAATGAGCAGTTCTTC.

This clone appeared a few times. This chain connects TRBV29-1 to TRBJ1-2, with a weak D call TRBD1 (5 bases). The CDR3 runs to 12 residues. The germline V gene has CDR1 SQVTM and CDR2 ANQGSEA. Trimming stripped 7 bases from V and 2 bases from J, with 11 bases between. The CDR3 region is CSGGGDNYGYTF. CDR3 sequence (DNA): TGCAGCGGCGGCGGGGACAACTATGGCTACACCTTC.

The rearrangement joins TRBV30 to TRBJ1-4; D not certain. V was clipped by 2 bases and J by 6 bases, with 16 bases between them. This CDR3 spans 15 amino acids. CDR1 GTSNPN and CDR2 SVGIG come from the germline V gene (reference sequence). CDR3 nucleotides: TGTGCCTGGAGTATAGATAGCACGCGGTATGAAAAACTGTTTTTT. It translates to CAWSIDSTRYEKLFF.

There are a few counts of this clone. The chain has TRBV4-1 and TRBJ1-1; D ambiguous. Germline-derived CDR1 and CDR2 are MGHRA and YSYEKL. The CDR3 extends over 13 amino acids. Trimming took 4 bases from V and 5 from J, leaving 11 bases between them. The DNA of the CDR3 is TGCGCCAGCAGCCTCCGGAGTCGGACTGAAGCTTTCTTT. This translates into CASSLRSRTEAFF.

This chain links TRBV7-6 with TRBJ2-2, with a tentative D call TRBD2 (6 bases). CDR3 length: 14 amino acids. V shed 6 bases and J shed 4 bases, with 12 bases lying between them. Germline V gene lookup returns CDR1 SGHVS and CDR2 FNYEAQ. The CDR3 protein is CASSRGSSTGELFF. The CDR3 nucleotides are TGTGCCAGCAGTCGGGGGTCGAGCACCGGGGAGCTGTTTTTT.

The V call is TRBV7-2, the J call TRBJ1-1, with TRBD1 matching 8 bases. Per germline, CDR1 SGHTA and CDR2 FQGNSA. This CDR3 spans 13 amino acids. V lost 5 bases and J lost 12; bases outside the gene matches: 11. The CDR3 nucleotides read TGTGCCAGCAGCAATAACAGGGGGGACTTCACTTTCTTT. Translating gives CASSNNRGDFTFF.

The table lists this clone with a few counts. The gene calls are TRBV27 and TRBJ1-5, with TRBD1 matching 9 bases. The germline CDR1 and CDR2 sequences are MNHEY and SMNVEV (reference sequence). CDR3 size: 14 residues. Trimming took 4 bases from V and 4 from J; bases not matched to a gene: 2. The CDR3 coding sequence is TGTGCCAGCAGTTCGGACAGGGGTAATCAGCCCCAGCATTTT. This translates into CASSSDRGNQPQHF.

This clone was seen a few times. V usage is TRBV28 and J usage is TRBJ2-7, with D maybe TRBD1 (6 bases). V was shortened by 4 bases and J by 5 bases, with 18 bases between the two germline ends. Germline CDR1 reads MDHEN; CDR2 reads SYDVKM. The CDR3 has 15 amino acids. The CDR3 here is CASSSSGTTGDEQYF. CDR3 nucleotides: TGTGCCAGCAGTTCTTCCGGGACAACCGGGGACGAGCAGTACTTC.

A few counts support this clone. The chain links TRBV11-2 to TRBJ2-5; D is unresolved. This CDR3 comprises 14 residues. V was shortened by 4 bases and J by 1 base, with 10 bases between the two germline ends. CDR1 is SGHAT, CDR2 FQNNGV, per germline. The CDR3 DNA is TGTGCCAGCAGCTCGATCTCTAGCCAAGAGACCCAGTACTTC. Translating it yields CASSSISSQETQYF.

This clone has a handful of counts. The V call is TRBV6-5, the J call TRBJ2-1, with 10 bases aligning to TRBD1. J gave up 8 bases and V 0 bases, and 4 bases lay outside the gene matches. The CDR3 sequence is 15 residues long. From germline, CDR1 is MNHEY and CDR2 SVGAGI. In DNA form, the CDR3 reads TGTGCCAGCAGTTACTCGACAGGGGGCTTCTATGAGCAGTTCTTC. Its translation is CASSYSTGGFYEQFF.

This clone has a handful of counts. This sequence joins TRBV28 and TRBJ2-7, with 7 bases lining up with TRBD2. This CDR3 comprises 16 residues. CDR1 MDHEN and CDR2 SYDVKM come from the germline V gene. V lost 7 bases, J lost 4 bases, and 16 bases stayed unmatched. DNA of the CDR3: TGTGCCAGCACCACCACCGGAGGGAGGGGAAGGTACGAGCAGTACTTC. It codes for CASTTTGGRGRYEQYF.